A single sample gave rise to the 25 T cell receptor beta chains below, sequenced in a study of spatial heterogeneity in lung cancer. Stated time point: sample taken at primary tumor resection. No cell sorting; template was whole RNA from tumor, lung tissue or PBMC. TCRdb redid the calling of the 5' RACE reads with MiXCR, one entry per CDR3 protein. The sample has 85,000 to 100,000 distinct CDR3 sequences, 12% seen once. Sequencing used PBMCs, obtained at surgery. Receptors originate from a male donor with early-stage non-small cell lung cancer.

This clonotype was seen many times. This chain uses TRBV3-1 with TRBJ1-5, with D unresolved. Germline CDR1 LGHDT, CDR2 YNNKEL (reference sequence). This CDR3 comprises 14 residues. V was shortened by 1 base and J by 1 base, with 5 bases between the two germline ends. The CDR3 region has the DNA TGTGCCAGCAGCCAAGGGATCAGCAATCAGCCCCAGCATTTT. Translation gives CASSQGISNQPQHF.

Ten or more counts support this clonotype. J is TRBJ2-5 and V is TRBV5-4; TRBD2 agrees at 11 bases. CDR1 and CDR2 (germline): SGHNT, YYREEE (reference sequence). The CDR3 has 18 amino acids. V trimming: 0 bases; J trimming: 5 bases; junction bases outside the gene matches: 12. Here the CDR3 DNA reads TGTGCCAGCAGCTTGGACACCCGCCCGAGACTAGCGGGGGAGACCCAGTACTTC. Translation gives CASSLDTRPRLAGETQYF.

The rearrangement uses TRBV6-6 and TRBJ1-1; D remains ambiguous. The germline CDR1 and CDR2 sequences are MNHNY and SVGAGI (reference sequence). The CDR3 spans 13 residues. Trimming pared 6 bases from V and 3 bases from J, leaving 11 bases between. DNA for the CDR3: TGTGCCAGCAGCCAGACTGGGGACACTGAAGCTTTCTTT. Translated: CASSQTGDTEAFF.

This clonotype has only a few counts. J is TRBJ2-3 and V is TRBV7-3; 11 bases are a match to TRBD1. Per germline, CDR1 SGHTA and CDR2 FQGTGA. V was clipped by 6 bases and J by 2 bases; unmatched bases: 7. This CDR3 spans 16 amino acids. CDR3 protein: CASSSLGQGATDTQYF. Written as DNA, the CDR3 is TGTGCCAGCAGTTCTCTCGGACAGGGGGCCACAGATACGCAGTATTTT.

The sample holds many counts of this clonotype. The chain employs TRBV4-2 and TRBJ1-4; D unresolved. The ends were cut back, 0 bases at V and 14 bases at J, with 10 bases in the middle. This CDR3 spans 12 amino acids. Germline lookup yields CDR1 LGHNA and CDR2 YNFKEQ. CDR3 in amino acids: CASSQDRGPLFF. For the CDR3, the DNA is TGTGCCAGCAGCCAAGATAGAGGACCTCTGTTTTTT.

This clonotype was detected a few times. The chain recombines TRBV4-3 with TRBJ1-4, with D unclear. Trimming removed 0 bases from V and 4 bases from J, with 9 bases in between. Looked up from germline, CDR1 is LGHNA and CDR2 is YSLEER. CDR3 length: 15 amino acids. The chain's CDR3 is CASSQDRGDNEKLFF. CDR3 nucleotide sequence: TGCGCCAGCAGCCAAGACAGAGGCGATAATGAAAAACTGTTTTTT.

The CDR3 bases are TGTGCCAGCAGCCCGAATCCTAGAAAGCAGTTCTTC. Translated, it gives CASSPNPRKQFF. The V gene is TRBV14, the J gene TRBJ2-1, with D unresolved. The V end lost 4 bases, the J end lost 11 bases, and 12 bases lay between the germline ends. This CDR3 spans 12 amino acids. Germline CDR1 is SGHDN and CDR2 is FVKESK.

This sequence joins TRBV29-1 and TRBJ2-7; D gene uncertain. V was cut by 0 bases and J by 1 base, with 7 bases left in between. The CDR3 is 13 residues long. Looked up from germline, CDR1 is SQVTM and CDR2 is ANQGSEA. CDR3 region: CSVEEPSSYEQYF. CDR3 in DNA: TGCAGCGTTGAAGAACCAAGTTCCTACGAGCAGTACTTC.

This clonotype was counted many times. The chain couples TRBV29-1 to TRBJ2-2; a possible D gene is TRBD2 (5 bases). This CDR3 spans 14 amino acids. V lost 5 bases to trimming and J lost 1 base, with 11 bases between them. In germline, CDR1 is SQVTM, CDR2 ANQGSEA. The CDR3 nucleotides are TGCAGCGTTCTGGACTCTATGAACACCGGGGAGCTGTTTTTT. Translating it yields CSVLDSMNTGELFF.

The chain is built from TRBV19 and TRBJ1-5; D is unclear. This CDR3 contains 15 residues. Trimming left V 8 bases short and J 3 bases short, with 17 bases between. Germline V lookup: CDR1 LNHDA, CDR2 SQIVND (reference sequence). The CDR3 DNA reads TGTGCCAGTGCGGCGGCATCGCTCCCCAATCAGCCCCAGCATTTT. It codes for CASAAASLPNQPQHF.

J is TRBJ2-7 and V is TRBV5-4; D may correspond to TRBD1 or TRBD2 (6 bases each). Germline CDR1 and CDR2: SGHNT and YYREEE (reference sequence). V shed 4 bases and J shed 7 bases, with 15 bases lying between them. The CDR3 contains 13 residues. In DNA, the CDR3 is TGTGCCAGCAGCCGGTGGGGGGCGTGGGAGCAGTACTTC. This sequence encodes CASSRWGAWEQYF.

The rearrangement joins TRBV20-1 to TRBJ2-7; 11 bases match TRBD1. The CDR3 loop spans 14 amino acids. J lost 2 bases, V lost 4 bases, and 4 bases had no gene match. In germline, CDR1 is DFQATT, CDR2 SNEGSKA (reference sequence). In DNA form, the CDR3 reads TGCAGTGCTATCAGGGGACAGGGGGCCTACGAGCAGTACTTC. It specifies CSAIRGQGAYEQYF.

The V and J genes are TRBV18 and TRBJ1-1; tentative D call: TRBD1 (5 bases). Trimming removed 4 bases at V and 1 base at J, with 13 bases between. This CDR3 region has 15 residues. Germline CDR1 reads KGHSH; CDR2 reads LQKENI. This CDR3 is CASSRVGTENTEAFF. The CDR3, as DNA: TGTGCCAGCTCACGAGTCGGGACGGAGAACACTGAAGCTTTCTTT.

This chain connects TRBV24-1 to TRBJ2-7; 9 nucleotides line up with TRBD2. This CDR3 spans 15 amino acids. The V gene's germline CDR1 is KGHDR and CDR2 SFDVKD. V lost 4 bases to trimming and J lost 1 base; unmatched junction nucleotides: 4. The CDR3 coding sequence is TGTGCCACCAGTGAAGGACTAGCGAGGTCCTACGAGCAGTACTTC. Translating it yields CATSEGLARSYEQYF.

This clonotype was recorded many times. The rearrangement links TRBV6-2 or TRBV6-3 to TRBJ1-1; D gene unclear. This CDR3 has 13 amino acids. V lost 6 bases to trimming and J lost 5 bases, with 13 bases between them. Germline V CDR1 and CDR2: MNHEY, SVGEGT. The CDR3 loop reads CASRRTFRTEAFF. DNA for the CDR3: TGTGCCAGCAGGCGGACCTTTAGGACTGAAGCTTTCTTT.

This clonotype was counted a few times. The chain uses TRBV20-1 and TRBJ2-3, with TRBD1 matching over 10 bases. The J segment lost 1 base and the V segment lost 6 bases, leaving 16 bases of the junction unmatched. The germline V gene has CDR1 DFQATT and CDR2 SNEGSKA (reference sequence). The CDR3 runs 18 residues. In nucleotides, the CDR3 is TGCAGTGCCCTATTATTCGGGACAGGGGTCGACGGCACAGATACGCAGTATTTT. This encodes CSALLFGTGVDGTDTQYF.

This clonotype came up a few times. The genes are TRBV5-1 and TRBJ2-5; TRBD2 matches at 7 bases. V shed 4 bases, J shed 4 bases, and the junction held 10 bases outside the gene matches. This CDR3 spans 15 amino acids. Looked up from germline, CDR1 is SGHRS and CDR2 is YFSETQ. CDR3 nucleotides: TGCGCCAGCAGCCGGGGGGATTGGAGGGCAGAGACCCAGTACTTC. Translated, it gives CASSRGDWRAETQYF.

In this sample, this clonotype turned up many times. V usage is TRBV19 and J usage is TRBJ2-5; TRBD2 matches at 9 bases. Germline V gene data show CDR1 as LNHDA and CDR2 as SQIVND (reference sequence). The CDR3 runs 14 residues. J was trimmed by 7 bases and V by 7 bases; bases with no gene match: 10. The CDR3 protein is CASTASASGATQYF. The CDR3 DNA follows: TGTGCCAGTACCGCCTCGGCTAGCGGGGCGACCCAGTACTTC. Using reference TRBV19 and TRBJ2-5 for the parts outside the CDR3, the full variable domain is DGGITQSPKYLFRKEGQNVTLSCEQNLNHDAMYWYRQDPGQGLRLIYYSQIVNDFQKGDIAEGYSVSREKKESFPLTVTSAQKNPTAFYLCASTASASGATQYFGPGTRLLVL.

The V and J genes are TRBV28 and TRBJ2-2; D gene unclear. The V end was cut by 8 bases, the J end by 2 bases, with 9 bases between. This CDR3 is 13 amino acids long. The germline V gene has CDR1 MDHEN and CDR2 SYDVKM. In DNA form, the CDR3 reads TGTGCCAGCGGGGATGCCAACACCGGGGAGCTGTTTTTT. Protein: CASGDANTGELFF.

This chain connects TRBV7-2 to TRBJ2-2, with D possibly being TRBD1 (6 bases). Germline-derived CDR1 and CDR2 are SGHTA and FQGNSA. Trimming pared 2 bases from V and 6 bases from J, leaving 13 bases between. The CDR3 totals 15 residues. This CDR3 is CASSLTLTGAGELFF. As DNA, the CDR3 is TGTGCCAGCAGCTTAACACTGACAGGCGCCGGGGAGCTGTTTTTT.

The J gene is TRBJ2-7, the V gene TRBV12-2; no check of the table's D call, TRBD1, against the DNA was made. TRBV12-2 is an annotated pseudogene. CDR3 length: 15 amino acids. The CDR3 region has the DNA TGTGCAAGTCGCTCCGATCGACAGGGGAAGTTCGAGCAGTACTTC. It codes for CASRSDRQGKFEQYF.

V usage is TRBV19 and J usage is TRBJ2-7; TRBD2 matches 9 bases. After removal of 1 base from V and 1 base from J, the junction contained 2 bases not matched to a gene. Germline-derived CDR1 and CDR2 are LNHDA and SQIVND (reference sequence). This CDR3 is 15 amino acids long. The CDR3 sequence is CASSIVTSGSYEQYF. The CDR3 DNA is TGTGCCAGTAGTATAGTGACTAGCGGTTCCTACGAGCAGTACTTC.

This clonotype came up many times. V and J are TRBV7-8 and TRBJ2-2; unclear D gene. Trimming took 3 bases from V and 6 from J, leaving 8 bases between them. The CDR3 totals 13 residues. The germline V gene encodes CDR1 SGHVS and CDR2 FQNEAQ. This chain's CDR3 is CASSLVLPGELFF. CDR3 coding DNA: TGTGCCAGCAGCTTGGTACTTCCCGGGGAGCTGTTTTTT.

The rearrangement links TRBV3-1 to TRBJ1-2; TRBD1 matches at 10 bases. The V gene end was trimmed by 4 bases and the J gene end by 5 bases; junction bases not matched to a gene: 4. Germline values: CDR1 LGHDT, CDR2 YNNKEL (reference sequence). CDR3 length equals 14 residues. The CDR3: CASSREDRGYGYTF. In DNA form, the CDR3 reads TGTGCCAGCAGCCGAGAGGACAGGGGGTATGGCTACACCTTC.

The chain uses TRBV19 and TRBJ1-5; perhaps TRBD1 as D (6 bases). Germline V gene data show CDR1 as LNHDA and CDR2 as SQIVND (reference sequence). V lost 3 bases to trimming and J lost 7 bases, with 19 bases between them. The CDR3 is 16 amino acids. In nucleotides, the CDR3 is TGTGCCAGTAGTATCCCACAGGGCCTTTCTCGCCAGCCCCAGCATTTT. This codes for CASSIPQGLSRQPQHF.